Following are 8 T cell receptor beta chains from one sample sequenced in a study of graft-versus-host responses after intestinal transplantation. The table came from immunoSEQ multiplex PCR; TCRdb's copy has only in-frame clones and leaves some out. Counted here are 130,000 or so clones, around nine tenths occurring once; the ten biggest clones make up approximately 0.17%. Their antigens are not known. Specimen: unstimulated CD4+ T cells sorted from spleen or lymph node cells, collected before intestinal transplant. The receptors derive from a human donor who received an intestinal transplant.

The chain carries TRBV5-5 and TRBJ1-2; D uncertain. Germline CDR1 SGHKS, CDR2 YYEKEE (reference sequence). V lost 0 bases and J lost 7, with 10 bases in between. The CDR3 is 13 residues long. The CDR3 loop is CASSLEWGGGYTF. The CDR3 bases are TGTGCCAGCAGCTTGGAGTGGGGAGGTGGCTACACCTTC.

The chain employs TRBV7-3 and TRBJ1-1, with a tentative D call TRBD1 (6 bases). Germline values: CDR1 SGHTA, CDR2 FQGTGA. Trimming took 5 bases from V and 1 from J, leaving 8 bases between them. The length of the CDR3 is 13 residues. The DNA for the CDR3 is TGTGCCAGCAGCCAAGGGGGGAACACTGAAGCTTTCTTT. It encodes CASSQGGNTEAFF.

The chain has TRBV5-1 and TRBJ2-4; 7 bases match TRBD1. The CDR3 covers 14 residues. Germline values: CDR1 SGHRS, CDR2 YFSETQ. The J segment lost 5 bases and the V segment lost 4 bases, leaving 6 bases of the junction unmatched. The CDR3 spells CASSPGTEQNIQYF. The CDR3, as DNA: TGCGCCAGCAGCCCCGGGACAGAGCAAAACATTCAGTACTTC. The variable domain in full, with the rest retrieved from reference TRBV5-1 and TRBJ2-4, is KAGVTQTPRYLIKTRGQQVTLSCSPISGHRSVSWYQQTPGQGLQFLFEYFSETQRNKGNFPGRFSGRQFSNSRSEMNVSTLELGDSALYLCASSPGTEQNIQYFGAGTRLSVL.

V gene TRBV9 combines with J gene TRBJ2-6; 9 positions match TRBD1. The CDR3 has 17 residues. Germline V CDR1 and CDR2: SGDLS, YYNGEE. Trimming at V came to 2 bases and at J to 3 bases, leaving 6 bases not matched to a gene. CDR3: CASSVGQGSFGANVLTF. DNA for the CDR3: TGTGCCAGCAGCGTCGGACAGGGGTCTTTTGGGGCCAACGTCCTGACTTTC.

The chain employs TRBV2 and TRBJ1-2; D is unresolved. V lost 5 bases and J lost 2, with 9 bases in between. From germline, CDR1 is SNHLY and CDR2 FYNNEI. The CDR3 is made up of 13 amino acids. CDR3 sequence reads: CASSRRRNYGYTF. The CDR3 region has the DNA TGTGCCAGCAGTAGGAGGAGGAACTATGGCTACACCTTC. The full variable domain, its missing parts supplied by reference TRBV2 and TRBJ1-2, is EPEVTQTPSHQVTQMGQEVILRCVPISNHLYFYWYRQILGQKVEFLVSFYNNEISEKSEIFDDQFSVERPDGSNFTLKIRSTKLEDSAMYFCASSRRRNYGYTFGSGTRLTVV.

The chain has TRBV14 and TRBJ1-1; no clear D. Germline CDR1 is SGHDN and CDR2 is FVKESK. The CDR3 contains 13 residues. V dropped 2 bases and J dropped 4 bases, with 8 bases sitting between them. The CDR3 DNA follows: TGTGCCAGCAGCCAACGGTCGAGCACTGAAGCTTTCTTT. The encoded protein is CASSQRSSTEAFF.

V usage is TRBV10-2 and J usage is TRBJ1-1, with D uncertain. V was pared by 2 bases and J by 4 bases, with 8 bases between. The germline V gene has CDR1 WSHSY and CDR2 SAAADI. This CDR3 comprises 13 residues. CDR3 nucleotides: TGCGCCAGCAGTGAGAGGGTTCTCACTGAAGCTTTCTTT. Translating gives CASSERVLTEAFF.

CDR3 sequence: CASRGNRNTGELFF. As DNA, the CDR3 is TGTGCCAGCAGGGGGAACAGAAACACCGGGGAGCTGTTTTTT. The gene calls are TRBV6-5 and TRBJ2-2; no definite D call. Germline CDR1 reads MNHEY; CDR2 reads SVGAGI. Between the trimmed V and J ends, which lost 6 bases and 2 bases, there was a span of 10 bases. This CDR3 spans 14 amino acids.